The 5 T cell receptor beta chains below come from one sample, sequenced in a study of early T cells in non-severe SARS-CoV-2 infection. TCRdb ran MiXCR on the 5' RACE reads and lists one entry per CDR3 protein. This table holds about 83,000 distinct CDR3 sequences, approximately 14% found once. The source material was whole blood. The source of these receptors is an adult who was a healthcare worker with PCR-confirmed SARS-CoV-2 infection or an uninfected control (not recorded which).

The chain couples TRBV29-1 to TRBJ2-7; unclear D gene. With 0 bases removed from V and 0 bases from J, the gap between germline ends came to 6 bases. Germline V gene sequence: CDR1 SQVTM, CDR2 ANQGSEA. The CDR3 loop spans 13 amino acids. The CDR3 here is CSVEDQSSYEQYF. Here the CDR3 DNA reads TGCAGCGTTGAAGACCAAAGCTCCTACGAGCAGTACTTC.

This clonotype was seen many times. The rearrangement uses TRBV11-2 and TRBJ1-1, with D perhaps matching TRBD1 (5 bases). This CDR3 has 14 amino acids. Germline V gene lookup returns CDR1 SGHAT and CDR2 FQNNGV. V shed 6 bases and J shed 4 bases, with 15 bases lying between them. The CDR3 DNA is TGTGCCAGCAGTTCCCATCTGGGGGGCACTGAAGCTTTCTTT. This gives the protein CASSSHLGGTEAFF. Based on the CDR3 plus reference TRBV11-2 and TRBJ1-1, the full variable domain is EAGVAQSPRYKIIEKRQSVAFWCNPISGHATLYWYQQILGQGPKLLIQFQNNGVVDDSQLPKDRFSAERLKGVDSTLKIQPAKLEDSAVYLCASSSHLGGTEAFFGQGTRLTVV.

This clonotype was observed many times. The chain recombines TRBV27 with TRBJ2-7, with D maybe TRBD1 (5 bases). CDR3 length equals 16 residues. CDR1 is MNHEY and CDR2 is SMNVEV in the germline V gene (reference sequence). Trimming took 2 bases from V and 6 from J, leaving 20 bases between them. The CDR3 sequence: CASSLPVPGSLGEQYF. The CDR3 DNA sequence: TGTGCCAGCAGTTTACCTGTTCCAGGGTCCCTAGGCGAGCAGTACTTC.

CDR3 sequence reads: CASSSPAGAYNEQFF. In DNA, the CDR3 is TGTGCCAGCAGCTCCCCCGCGGGGGCGTACAATGAGCAGTTCTTC. The V call is TRBV7-2, the J call TRBJ2-1; TRBD2 might be the D (7 bases). This CDR3 has 15 amino acids. Germline CDR1 is SGHTA and CDR2 is FQGNSA. The V gene lost 4 bases and the J gene lost 4 bases, with 14 bases spanning the gap.

This clonotype was picked up many times. The chain's CDR3 is CASSTTKLRGNEKLFF. CDR3 sequence (DNA): TGTGCCAGCAGTACCACCAAGTTGCGGGGTAATGAAAAACTGTTTTTT. J is TRBJ1-4 and V is TRBV12-3 or TRBV12-4, with D unclear. The CDR3 length is 16 residues. V was cut by 5 bases and J by 4 bases, with 17 bases left in between.